Following are 18 T cell receptor beta chains from one sample sequenced in a study of shared clonotypes between healthy human individuals. Only in-frame clones appear in the TCRdb table, and some are missing; sequencing was by immunoSEQ multiplex PCR. The table shows 2 million to 3 million clones, with approximately 94% occurring only once. Sequenced material: naive CD4+ T cells from PBMCs. Subset meaning: CD45RA+ positively selected. These receptors all stem from a man aged 18 to 29 in good health. Some clones in this sample may be carry-over from other donors' samples.

The chain recombines TRBV11-2 with TRBJ2-3, with 7 bases identical to TRBD1. The J segment lost 3 bases and the V segment lost 5 bases, leaving 14 bases of the junction unmatched. Per the germline V gene, CDR1 is SGHAT and CDR2 is FQNNGV. This CDR3 has 17 residues. CDR3: CASSPHADRVGTDTQYF. DNA of the CDR3: TGTGCCAGCAGCCCTCATGCCGACAGGGTGGGTACAGATACGCAGTATTTT. Combining the CDR3 with reference TRBV11-2 and TRBJ2-3 gives the whole variable domain EAGVAQSPRYKIIEKRQSVAFWCNPISGHATLYWYQQILGQGPKLLIQFQNNGVVDDSQLPKDRFSAERLKGVDSTLKIQPAKLEDSAVYLCASSPHADRVGTDTQYFGPGTRLTVL.

The chain combines TRBV9 with TRBJ1-3; 9 bases map to TRBD1. Germline loops: CDR1 SGDLS, CDR2 YYNGEE. The CDR3 loop spans 15 amino acids. V shed 4 bases, J shed 7 bases, and the junction held 9 bases outside the gene matches. CDR3 sequence: CASSPLSGQGNTIYF. The CDR3 DNA reads as TGTGCCAGCAGCCCCTTAAGTGGACAGGGGAACACCATATATTTT.

The gene calls are TRBV12-5 and TRBJ2-1, with 13 nucleotides matching TRBD2. CDR3 length: 15 amino acids. V shed 3 bases, J shed 8 bases, and the junction held 4 bases outside the gene matches. Germline V CDR1 and CDR2: LGHNT, FRNRAP. The CDR3 coding sequence is TGTGCTAGTGGTTTAGGGACTAGCGGGAAAGATGAGCAGTTCTTC. It yields the protein CASGLGTSGKDEQFF.

The chain employs TRBV20-1 and TRBJ2-1; perhaps TRBD1 as D (5 bases). Between the trimmed V and J ends, which lost 5 bases and 6 bases, there was a span of 8 bases. Germline V gene lookup returns CDR1 DFQATT and CDR2 SNEGSKA (reference sequence). This CDR3 is built from 11 residues. The CDR3 coding sequence is TGCAGTGCTGAAAGGGGCAATGAGCAGTTCTTC. Amino acid sequence: CSAERGNEQFF.

The chain recombines TRBV28 with TRBJ2-1, with 14 bases aligning to TRBD2. Germline V gene data show CDR1 as MDHEN and CDR2 as SYDVKM. The CDR3 loop spans 16 amino acids. After removal of 7 bases from V and 9 bases from J, the junction contained 11 bases not matched to a gene. CDR3 in amino acids: CASKLPGLAGAGEQFF. The CDR3 DNA follows: TGTGCCAGCAAACTCCCGGGACTAGCGGGAGCTGGTGAGCAGTTCTTC.

The chain joins TRBV11-2 to TRBJ2-5; D is unclear. Germline assignment: CDR1 SGHAT and CDR2 FQNNGV. CDR3 length equals 13 residues. V shed 2 bases and J shed 2 bases, with 6 bases lying between them. Here the CDR3 reads CASSLLGQETQYF. CDR3 sequence (DNA): TGTGCCAGCAGCTTATTGGGACAAGAGACCCAGTACTTC.

This chain connects TRBV29-1 to TRBJ2-3; TRBD1 might be the D (5 bases). CDR1 is SQVTM, CDR2 ANQGSEA, per germline. The CDR3 contains 15 residues. Trimming took off 4 bases at V and 4 bases at J, with 18 bases between the two ends. This CDR3 reads CSVAVVSWGADTQYF. In DNA form, the CDR3 reads TGCAGCGTTGCGGTCGTCTCATGGGGCGCAGATACGCAGTATTTT.

The V and J genes are TRBV5-1 and TRBJ2-5, with D possibly TRBD1 on 5 matching bases. V was trimmed by 7 bases and J by 7 bases, leaving 29 bases between them. Germline V gene data show CDR1 as SGHRS and CDR2 as YFSETQ. The CDR3 length is 17 residues. The CDR3 coding sequence is TGCGCCAGCGACGTAGGCGCTGCCGGGCAGGGCCAGGGGACCCAGTACTTC. It yields the protein CASDVGAAGQGQGTQYF.

V is TRBV29-1 and J is TRBJ2-3; 8 nucleotides align to TRBD2. CDR3 length: 18 amino acids. The ends lost 6 bases at V and 6 bases at J; junction bases unmatched: 23. CDR1 and CDR2 (germline): SQVTM, ANQGSEA. CDR3 sequence reads: CSVLGASGYNPDFDTQYF. Here the CDR3 DNA reads TGCAGCGTCCTGGGGGCTAGCGGGTACAACCCTGACTTCGATACGCAGTATTTT.

The rearrangement uses TRBV6-5 and TRBJ1-5, with D possibly being TRBD1 (6 bases). In germline, CDR1 is MNHEY, CDR2 SVGAGI. V was shortened by 2 bases and J by 6 bases, with 14 bases between the two germline ends. The CDR3 is 15 residues long. The CDR3 loop is CASSYGGAPGQPQHF. CDR3 bases: TGTGCCAGCAGTTACGGGGGGGCCCCAGGTCAGCCCCAGCATTTT.

Worth noting for this clone: Other DNA sequences in the same sample also yield this CDR3. The chain joins TRBV7-2 to TRBJ2-7; D perhaps matches TRBD1 (5 bases). V gave up 3 bases and J gave up 2 bases, with 8 bases separating them. Germline CDR1 SGHTA, CDR2 FQGNSA. This CDR3 comprises 13 residues. In DNA, the CDR3 is TGTGCCAGCAGCTTTCAGGGTCCCTACGAGCAGTACTTC. It encodes CASSFQGPYEQYF. Supplemented by reference TRBV7-2 and TRBJ2-7, the full variable domain reads GAGVSQSPSNKVTEKGKDVELRCDPISGHTALYWYRQSLGQGLEFLIYFQGNSAPDKSGLPSDRFSAERTGGSVSTLTIQRTQQEDSAVYLCASSFQGPYEQYFGPGTRLTVT.

This clone was seen once. The J gene is TRBJ1-2, the V gene TRBV11-2; D is undetermined. Germline V lookup: CDR1 SGHAT, CDR2 FQNNGV. The CDR3 runs to 14 residues. Between the trimmed V and J ends, which lost 5 bases and 2 bases, there was a span of 12 bases. The CDR3 DNA reads TGTGCCAGCAGCCCGGGCCCGGCAAACTATGGCTACACCTTC. Encoded protein: CASSPGPANYGYTF.

This clone turned up a few times. V gene TRBV29-1 combines with J gene TRBJ1-1; D call uncertain. Trimming left V 4 bases short and J 1 base short, with 7 bases between. The CDR3 has 12 amino acids. Germline assignment: CDR1 SQVTM and CDR2 ANQGSEA. The DNA of the CDR3 is TGCAGCGTTGCTCACTCGAACACTGAAGCTTTCTTT. Translating it yields CSVAHSNTEAFF.

The chain employs TRBV6-5 and TRBJ1-3; 8 nucleotides line up with TRBD1. The CDR3 runs to 14 residues. Trimming cost V 3 bases and J 4 bases; bases outside gene matches: 2. Germline CDR1 and CDR2: MNHEY and SVGAGI. The CDR3 sequence: CASSYQGAGNTIYF. The CDR3 DNA reads as TGTGCCAGCAGTTATCAGGGGGCGGGAAACACCATATATTTT.

The gene calls are TRBV28 and TRBJ1-6; D not resolved. Looked up from germline, CDR1 is MDHEN and CDR2 is SYDVKM. The length of the CDR3 is 15 residues. Trimming stripped 3 bases from V and 5 bases from J, with 11 bases between. CDR3 nucleotides: TGTGCCAGCAGTTTCGTGCAGTCCAATAATTCACCCCTCCACTTT. As protein: CASSFVQSNNSPLHF.

This chain joins TRBV28 and TRBJ2-7; 11 nucleotides line up with TRBD2. CDR3 size: 14 residues. Germline V lookup: CDR1 MDHEN, CDR2 SYDVKM. Losses at the gene ends were 8 bases for V and 2 bases for J; bases not matched to a gene: 5. CDR3 loop: CASVLAGGPYEQYF. DNA for the CDR3: TGTGCCAGCGTGCTAGCGGGAGGCCCCTACGAGCAGTACTTC.

The chain has TRBV19 and TRBJ1-2; tentatively, D is TRBD1 (5 bases). The germline CDR1 and CDR2 sequences are LNHDA and SQIVND (reference sequence). The CDR3 spans 13 residues. V was cut by 6 bases and J by 3 bases, with 11 bases left in between. The CDR3 spells CASRTTDYYGYTF. The CDR3 DNA sequence: TGTGCCAGTAGGACGACAGACTACTATGGCTACACCTTC. The entire variable domain, with the rest obtained from reference TRBV19 and TRBJ1-2, is as follows: DGGITQSPKYLFRKEGQNVTLSCEQNLNHDAMYWYRQDPGQGLRLIYYSQIVNDFQKGDIAEGYSVSREKKESFPLTVTSAQKNPTAFYLCASRTTDYYGYTFGSGTRLTVV.

J is TRBJ2-1 and V is TRBV7-2; 14 bases map to TRBD2. Germline V gene lookup returns CDR1 SGHTA and CDR2 FQGNSA. This CDR3 region has 18 residues. J was trimmed by 4 bases and V by 5 bases; bases with no gene match: 10. CDR3 loop: CASSGGRRLAGGYNEQFF. The CDR3 nucleotides read TGTGCCAGCAGCGGAGGTCGACGACTAGCGGGAGGGTACAATGAGCAGTTCTTC.